The present TCR beta chain was sequenced within a study of cytomegalovirus exposure and HLA in healthy donors. The ends lost 4 bases at V and 3 bases at J; junction bases unmatched: 7. CDR1 and CDR2 (germline): SGHRS, YFSETQ. The CDR3 runs 14 residues. This clone showed up just a few times. The study ran its PCR with 60 Vbeta and 13 Jbeta primers. The assay was immunoSEQ multiplex PCR, and TCRdb's table has in-frame clones only and misses some. The table shows about 170,000 clones, with over 75% occurring only once. The rearrangement uses TRBV5-1 and TRBJ2-7; 7 bases agree with TRBD1. The TCR sequence derives from a woman in her 50s in good health and CMV-seropositive. Specimen: PBMCs. The CDR3 nucleotides read TGCGCCAGCAGCGGCCGGGACAGACTCTACGAGCAGTACTTC. As protein: CASSGRDRLYEQYF.